This T cell receptor beta chain was sequenced for a study of glioma-infiltrating T cells after dendritic cell vaccination. V lost 7 bases to trimming and J lost 3 bases, with 16 bases between them. Germline V gives CDR1 MNHNS, CDR2 SASEGT. The CDR3 has 14 amino acids. The data were produced by immunoSEQ multiplex PCR, yet TCRdb's version contains in-frame clones alone and is incomplete. The table includes roughly 100,000 clones, more than 75% detected once. The TCR was taken from a human donor with glioblastoma. The input for sequencing was blood, taken before dendritic cell vaccination. V and J are TRBV6-1 and TRBJ2-7, with a possible D match to TRBD1 (5 bases). CDR3 bases: TGTGCCAGCAAAGGCGGACATTGGAGCTACGAGCAGTACTTC. This sequence encodes CASKGGHWSYEQYF.